The source of this T cell receptor beta chain is a study of CD8+ T cells in alopecia areata. Whole-study results and caveats: While tofacitinib was given, many expanded lesional clones persisted in scalp and blood.

Note on this clone: The antigen is not known.

The V and J ends lost 4 bases and 6 bases respectively, with 10 bases between them. Looked up from germline, CDR1 is SGDLS and CDR2 is YYNGEE. The CDR3 sequence is 13 residues long. The treatment: oral pan-JAK inhibitor, 5-10 mg twice daily. RNA extraction was followed by reverse transcription into cDNA, which acted as the sequencing template. Here immunoSEQ multiplex PCR was the method, and the copy in TCRdb shows in-frame clones only, minus some. The sample has 150,000 to 200,000 clones; more than 55% are singletons. This clonotype was sampled from a human donor with alopecia areata. This chain uses TRBV9 with TRBJ2-2; D unresolved. Sample: CD4+ T cells sorted from blood, taken at roughly week 49, from a patient treated with tofacitinib. Here the CDR3 reads CASSPQWPGELFF. CDR3 nucleotide sequence: TGTGCCAGCAGCCCCCAGTGGCCCGGGGAGCTGTTTTTT.